This entry lists 16 T cell receptor beta chains sequenced from one sample in a study of long-term antiretroviral therapy in people with HIV (dated by TCRdb to the early 2020s). Sequencing of the TRB variable region was done with the immunoSEQ hsTCRB v3.0 assay at survey level resolution. TCRdb retrieved this table from immuneACCESS and kept in-frame rearrangements only. Not all clones are present; in checked studies, unresolved V genes account for under half, and no reason is known for the remainder. This sample gives 45,000 or so clones in total; 94% of them show up just once. The ten largest make up 2% to 2.5% of the sample. This material consisted of unsorted PBMCs, taken around 9.2 years after starting antiretroviral therapy. All receptors come from a young man with HIV.

The V and J genes are TRBV28 and TRBJ1-1; D call uncertain. V gave up 5 bases and J gave up 1 base, with 11 bases separating them. Germline values: CDR1 MDHEN, CDR2 SYDVKM. This CDR3 comprises 14 residues. The CDR3 region has the DNA TGTGCCAGCAGTACCGAAGGATGGAACACTGAAGCTTTCTTT. This sequence encodes CASSTEGWNTEAFF.

The V gene is TRBV5-1, the J gene TRBJ1-4; D is unclear. Trimming stripped 0 bases from V and 0 bases from J, with 9 bases between. The CDR3 runs 16 residues. Germline lookup yields CDR1 SGHRS and CDR2 YFSETQ. This CDR3 is CASSLDTSATNEKLFF. CDR3 sequence (DNA): TGCGCCAGCAGCTTGGATACCAGCGCAACTAATGAAAAACTGTTTTTT.

The V gene is TRBV19, the J gene TRBJ1-5, with a possible D match to TRBD1 (5 bases). CDR3 size: 15 residues. Trimming left V 4 bases short and J 5 bases short, with 15 bases between. CDR1 LNHDA and CDR2 SQIVND come from the germline V gene (reference sequence). CDR3 DNA: TGTGCCAGTAGTAACTACTGGGGGAATGATCAGCCCCAGCATTTT. Protein product: CASSNYWGNDQPQHF.

By share of the sample, this clone is medium-sized (0.01 to 0.1%). The chain carries TRBV11-2 and TRBJ2-7; 9 bases are shared with TRBD2. Germline V gene sequence: CDR1 SGHAT, CDR2 FQNNGV. J lost 5 bases, V lost 6 bases, and 8 bases had no gene match. This CDR3 contains 14 residues. CDR3 sequence (DNA): TGTGCCAGCAGGGGGGGGACTAGCAGGCACGAGCAGTACTTC. Amino acids: CASRGGTSRHEQYF.

The genes are TRBV15 and TRBJ2-3; tentatively, D is TRBD1 (5 bases). Germline V gives CDR1 LNHNV, CDR2 YYDKDF (reference sequence). V was pared by 5 bases and J by 1 base, with 10 bases between. The CDR3 consists of 14 residues. CDR3 nucleotide sequence: TGTGCCACCAGCCTGGGCAGGGGCACAGATACGCAGTATTTT. Its translation: CATSLGRGTDTQYF. The whole variable domain, remainder taken from reference TRBV15 and TRBJ2-3, is DAMVIQNPRYQVTQFGKPVTLSCSQTLNHNVMYWYQQKSSQAPKLLFHYYDKDFNNEADTPDNFQSRRPNTSFCFLDIRSPGLGDTAMYLCATSLGRGTDTQYFGPGTRLTVL.

This clone was seen a single time. The chain combines TRBV27 with TRBJ1-1; possible D gene TRBD1, 5 bases. V lost 7 bases and J 10 bases, leaving 13 bases between the germline ends. CDR3 length: 11 residues. CDR1 MNHEY and CDR2 SMNVEV come from the germline V gene (reference sequence). The CDR3 DNA sequence: TGTGCCAGCATAAAGGGGCCATTAGCTTTCTTT. This codes for CASIKGPLAFF.

The chain joins TRBV27 to TRBJ2-7; a weak D match, TRBD2 (7 bases). This CDR3 is built from 13 residues. The V end lost 9 bases, the J end lost 2 bases, and 14 bases lay between the germline ends. Germline CDR1 MNHEY, CDR2 SMNVEV (reference sequence). The CDR3 nucleotides read TGTGCCAGTACGCGGGGGCCCACCTACGAGCAGTACTTC. Amino acid sequence: CASTRGPTYEQYF.

In this sample, this clone turned up once. This chain joins TRBV27 and TRBJ1-1, with 9 bases aligning to TRBD1. V trimming: 3 bases; J trimming: 1 base; junction bases outside the gene matches: 3. Germline V gene sequence: CDR1 MNHEY, CDR2 SMNVEV (reference sequence). The CDR3 extends over 15 amino acids. This chain's CDR3 is CASSFSQGANTEAFF. The DNA for the CDR3 is TGTGCCAGCAGTTTCTCACAGGGGGCGAACACTGAAGCTTTCTTT.

The gene calls are TRBV30 and TRBJ2-7; D not resolved. The CDR3 extends over 14 amino acids. CDR1 is GTSNPN and CDR2 is SVGIG in the germline V gene (reference sequence). V shed 4 bases and J shed 0 bases, with 13 bases lying between them. CDR3 DNA: TGTGCCTGGAATCCCGGGCCCACCTCCTACGAGCAGTACTTC. It is translated as CAWNPGPTSYEQYF.

V usage is TRBV9 and J usage is TRBJ1-5; unclear D gene. The CDR3 has 15 amino acids. CDR1 is SGDLS and CDR2 is YYNGEE in the germline V gene. The V end lost 0 bases, the J end lost 0 bases, and 7 bases lay between the germline ends. The CDR3 here is CASSVDDYSNQPQHF. In nucleotides, the CDR3 is TGTGCCAGCAGCGTAGATGATTATAGCAATCAGCCCCAGCATTTT.

This sequence joins TRBV6-1 and TRBJ2-3; tentative D call: TRBD2 (6 bases). Trimming removed 8 bases from V and 3 bases from J, with 9 bases in between. Looked up from germline, CDR1 is MNHNS and CDR2 is SASEGT. The CDR3 is made up of 12 amino acids. CDR3: CASGRETDTQYF. The DNA for the CDR3 is TGTGCCAGCGGCCGGGAGACAGATACGCAGTATTTT.

CDR3 nucleotides: TGCGCCAGCAGCTTACAGGGTGGCAATCAGCCCCAGCATTTT. It is translated as CASSLQGGNQPQHF. The chain joins TRBV5-1 to TRBJ1-5; perhaps TRBD1 as D (6 bases). V dropped 2 bases and J dropped 2 bases, with 8 bases sitting between them. From germline, CDR1 is SGHRS and CDR2 YFSETQ. The CDR3 contains 14 residues.

About this clone itself: Germline is not matched at one junction end, which may reflect a read error. The chain recombines TRBV7-9 with TRBJ1-4; maybe TRBD1 (5 bases). This CDR3 has 13 amino acids. Germline loops: CDR1 SEHNR, CDR2 FQNEAQ (reference sequence). For the CDR3, the DNA is TGTGCCAGCAGGGCGACAGAAAATGTAAAACTGTTTTTT. This codes for CASRATENVKLFF.

The chain recombines TRBV5-5 with TRBJ1-1; D gene uncertain. Looked up from germline, CDR1 is SGHKS and CDR2 is YYEKEE (reference sequence). The CDR3 runs to 12 residues. Trimming stripped 2 bases from V and 7 bases from J, with 9 bases between. The chain's CDR3 is CASSFVKFEAFF. In nucleotides, the CDR3 is TGTGCCAGCAGCTTTGTTAAGTTTGAAGCTTTCTTT.

This clone was counted once. The gene calls are TRBV6-5 and TRBJ1-2; no clear D gene. This CDR3 region has 11 residues. V gave up 5 bases and J gave up 2 bases, with 3 bases separating them. The V gene's germline CDR1 is MNHEY and CDR2 SVGAGI. This chain's CDR3 is CASSPNYGYTF. The CDR3 DNA reads TGTGCCAGCAGTCCCAACTATGGCTACACCTTC.

The chain links TRBV5-4 to TRBJ2-3; 7 positions match TRBD2. CDR3 length: 17 amino acids. Germline V gene lookup returns CDR1 SGHNT and CDR2 YYREEE (reference sequence). V trimming: 2 bases; J trimming: 5 bases; junction bases outside the gene matches: 14. DNA of the CDR3: TGTGCCAGCAGCTTAGGGAGCGGGGCGATCCGGGGAGATACGCAGTATTTT. Protein sequence: CASSLGSGAIRGDTQYF.